Described below is a single T cell receptor beta chain sequence and its context. PCR was performed a second time for roughly 7 to 11 cycles using a sample-barcoded 5' primer and a J-beta primer mix. Each CDR3 protein is one row after TCRdb ran MiXCR on the 5' RACE reads. The data show 730,000 or so distinct CDR3 sequences, about 42% seen once. This sample is part of a study of blood T cells in healthy people across ages. Germline lookup yields CDR1 SEHNR and CDR2 FQNEAQ (reference sequence). The CDR3 covers 12 residues. With 11 bases removed from V and 5 bases from J, the gap between germline ends came to 15 bases.

V usage is TRBV7-9 and J usage is TRBJ2-5; the D is unclear. The TCR sequence derives from a woman aged 55-69 years in good health. The sample was blood. The CDR3 DNA reads as TGTGCCGCCAACCGTCCCATCGAGACCCAGTACTTC. Encoded protein: CAANRPIETQYF.